One sample yielded the 5 T cell receptor beta chains listed below, sequenced in a study of blood T cell repertoires in COVID-19. Profiling relied on immunoSEQ multiplex PCR, and the TCRdb table lists in-frame clones only, not all of them. This table has approximately 190,000 clones, around 80% appearing once. The sequenced sample consisted of peripheral blood. The receptors derive from a woman aged 55-75 years with COVID-19, enrolled during active disease.

This clone appeared a few times. The gene calls are TRBV19 and TRBJ1-2; TRBD1 is a possible D gene (5 bases). This CDR3 has 15 residues. The V and J ends lost 3 bases and 4 bases respectively, with 15 bases between them. Germline values: CDR1 LNHDA, CDR2 SQIVND (reference sequence). CDR3 bases: TGTGCCAGTAGTATCGCCGTCGGGGGGGGCTATGGCTACACCTTC. It yields the protein CASSIAVGGGYGYTF.

The rearrangement links TRBV2 to TRBJ2-3; D ambiguous. Germline-derived CDR1 and CDR2 are SNHLY and FYNNEI. This CDR3 comprises 13 residues. The V gene lost 10 bases and the J gene lost 6 bases, with 17 bases spanning the gap. The CDR3: CANLDSYQDTQYF. The CDR3 DNA reads TGTGCCAACCTAGATAGCTATCAGGATACGCAGTATTTT.

The V call is TRBV9, the J call TRBJ2-5; D is undetermined. The V gene lost 0 bases and the J gene lost 5 bases, with 14 bases spanning the gap. Germline values: CDR1 SGDLS, CDR2 YYNGEE. This CDR3 is built from 15 residues. This CDR3 reads CASSVDSSSSETQYF. CDR3 coding DNA: TGTGCCAGCAGCGTAGACTCATCCTCTTCGGAGACCCAGTACTTC.

V gene TRBV29-1 combines with J gene TRBJ2-1, with 8 bases fitting TRBD2. This CDR3 spans 11 amino acids. Germline V gives CDR1 SQVTM, CDR2 ANQGSEA. Germline trimming cut 6 bases from V and 9 bases from J; bases unmatched to any gene: 4. CDR3 region: CSVTSAAEQFF. For the CDR3, the DNA is TGCAGCGTGACTAGCGCCGCTGAGCAGTTCTTC.

This clone was picked up one time. The chain links TRBV5-4 to TRBJ2-7; possible D gene TRBD1, 6 bases. Looked up from germline, CDR1 is SGHNT and CDR2 is YYREEE (reference sequence). CDR3 size: 12 residues. V was clipped by 4 bases and J by 3 bases, with 8 bases between them. The CDR3 nucleotides read TGTGCCAGCAGCCTACAGGGCTACGAGCAGTACTTC. This sequence encodes CASSLQGYEQYF.